This T cell receptor (beta chain) came from a study of beta chain features in type 1 diabetes. General observations from the study: Within patients, naive, central memory and Treg TCRB repertoires seemed more similar than within healthy donors. Significant though moderate, a shortening of TCRB CDR3s appeared in all four CD4+ subsets of Type 1 diabetes patients. VDJ junctions from type 1 diabetes patients carried fewer insertions and larger deletions. Since sequencing was performed on cDNA, cells with high TCR expression could be over-represented.

The entirety of the isolated RNA underwent reverse transcription, so expressed TCRB transcripts were sequenced. The data were produced by immunoSEQ multiplex PCR, yet TCRdb's version contains in-frame clones alone and is incomplete. The data hold a few hundred thousand clones, with roughly a quarter observed a single time. Comment on this clone: What it binds is unknown.

V shed 4 bases, J shed 2 bases, and the junction held 3 bases outside the gene matches. There are 14 residues in the CDR3. From germline, CDR1 is SGHTA and CDR2 FQGNSA. Sorting based on CD45RO/CCR7/CD25/CD127/CD95/CD27 separated CD4+ naive, central memory, regulatory and stem cell-like memory cells. The origin of this receptor is a woman in her 30s with type 1 diabetes. Sample: naive CD4+ T cells from blood. The V and J genes are TRBV7-2 and TRBJ2-3; 7 nucleotides match TRBD1. CDR3: CASSSGTDTDTQYF. In nucleotides, the CDR3 is TGTGCCAGCAGCTCCGGGACAGACACAGATACGCAGTATTTT.